This paragraph reports one T cell receptor (beta chain). Its matching antigen is unknown. This entry is derived from a study of T cell repertoires in cytomegalovirus infection. For the study at large: HLA-C-restricted CMV epitopes, recently identified, and well-studied HLA-B-restricted ones were used by the study. Study results and caveats: CMV-specific HLA-C-restricted TCR beta clonotypes dominated the ex vivo response.

TCRdb re-called the reads through MiXCR, storing one row per CDR3 protein. The sample shows about half a million distinct CDR3 sequences, about 33% of them seen only once. After removal of 2 bases from V and 8 bases from J, the junction contained 7 bases not matched to a gene. Germline V gene data show CDR1 as MNHEY and CDR2 as SMNVEV (reference sequence). This CDR3 has 15 amino acids. The chain is built from TRBV27 and TRBJ2-1; 9 positions match TRBD2. This receptor was taken from a human donor in good health (CMV status not recorded). Some clones in this sample may be carry-over from other donors' samples. Sequencing used cultured PBMCs, obtained from culture after CMV antigen stimulation. The CDR3 DNA reads TGTGCCAGCAGTTTACGCGGGAGGGCCGTGGATGAGCAGTTCTTC. It encodes CASSLRGRAVDEQFF.